The 22 T cell receptor beta chains reported below all come from one sample, sequenced in a study of OX40 agonist ivuxolimab in advanced cancers. The receptor library was made with the immunoSEQ multiplex PCR assay. TCRdb provides this immuneACCESS table in a form limited to in-frame rearrangements. Some clones are lacking; in checked studies, under half of them reflect an unresolved V gene, and why the rest are absent is not known. Counted in this sample were more than 85,000 clones; roughly 87% of them appeared once. The biggest ten clones account for roughly 0.5% of the sample. Source: CD4+ or CD8+ T cells sorted from blood, taken in a trial of the OX40 agonist ivuxolimab. These receptors all come from an adult with an advanced solid tumor such as melanoma, head and neck, liver or kidney cancer.

CDR3 protein: CASSQEVAATEYGYTF. CDR3 sequence (DNA): TGTGCCAGCAGCCAAGAAGTGGCCGCGACGGAGTATGGCTACACCTTC. The J gene is TRBJ1-2, the V gene TRBV4-2; unclear D gene. The germline V and J ends were trimmed by 0 bases and 5 bases, with 16 bases remaining between them. From germline, CDR1 is LGHNA and CDR2 YNFKEQ. This CDR3 has 16 residues.

V is TRBV6-6 and J is TRBJ1-1; 7 nucleotides line up with TRBD1. The CDR3 consists of 14 residues. Germline-derived CDR1 and CDR2 are MNHNY and SVGAGI (reference sequence). J lost 7 bases, V lost 3 bases, and 8 bases had no gene match. The CDR3 region has the DNA TGTGCCAGCAGTTATCAGGGGGACCCCGTTGAAGCTTTCTTT. This encodes CASSYQGDPVEAFF.

J is TRBJ2-2 and V is TRBV5-1; D remains ambiguous. V lost 4 bases, J lost 6 bases, and 13 bases lay in between. CDR3 length: 14 residues. Looked up from germline, CDR1 is SGHRS and CDR2 is YFSETQ. This CDR3 reads CASSIGFSSGELFF. The CDR3 DNA is TGCGCCAGCAGCATAGGTTTCTCGTCCGGGGAGCTGTTTTTT. Together with reference TRBV5-1 and TRBJ2-2, the CDR3 gives the full variable domain: KAGVTQTPRYLIKTRGQQVTLSCSPISGHRSVSWYQQTPGQGLQFLFEYFSETQRNKGNFPGRFSGRQFSNSRSEMNVSTLELGDSALYLCASSIGFSSGELFFGEGSRLTVL.

This sequence joins TRBV7-2 and TRBJ1-5, with D possibly being TRBD1 (6 bases). This CDR3 has 14 amino acids. Per the germline V gene, CDR1 is SGHTA and CDR2 is FQGNSA. Trimming left V 2 bases short and J 7 bases short, with 12 bases between. CDR3 sequence reads: CASSLWGRAQPQHF. CDR3 bases: TGTGCCAGCAGCTTATGGGGGCGTGCGCAGCCCCAGCATTTT.

The chain has TRBV6-1 and TRBJ2-6; D unclear. V lost 0 bases and J 2 bases, leaving 20 bases between the germline ends. CDR1 and CDR2 (germline): MNHNS, SASEGT. The CDR3 is 20 amino acids. The chain's CDR3 is CASSEAATKWANPGANVLTF. Here the CDR3 DNA reads TGTGCCAGCAGTGAAGCCGCGACAAAGTGGGCCAACCCTGGGGCCAACGTCCTGACTTTC.

This rearrangement joins TRBV18 to TRBJ2-1; D not resolved. Between the trimmed V and J ends, which lost 6 bases and 6 bases, there was a span of 15 bases. This CDR3 region has 14 residues. The germline V gene has CDR1 KGHSH and CDR2 LQKENI. The CDR3 DNA reads TGTGCCAGCTCTCCTAGACATCCCGTCAATGAGCAGTTCTTC. This encodes CASSPRHPVNEQFF.

This sequence joins TRBV6-5 and TRBJ1-1; D is unclear. CDR3 length equals 12 residues. The V gene lost 0 bases and the J gene lost 11 bases, with 10 bases spanning the gap. Germline V CDR1 and CDR2: MNHEY, SVGAGI. CDR3 sequence (DNA): TGTGCCAGCAGTTACTCGGGTCGGAGGGCTTTCTTT. It is translated as CASSYSGRRAFF.

The table lists this clone with a few counts. V and J are TRBV5-4 and TRBJ1-6; D remains unclear. There are 14 residues in the CDR3. The V end lost 1 base, the J end lost 0 bases, and 2 bases lay between the germline ends. The germline V gene has CDR1 SGHNT and CDR2 YYREEE (reference sequence). CDR3 coding DNA: TGTGCCAGCAGCTTGTACTCCTATAATTCACCCCTCCACTTT. It specifies CASSLYSYNSPLHF.

The chain combines TRBV20-1 with TRBJ2-7; 7 nucleotides line up with TRBD2. Germline-derived CDR1 and CDR2 are DFQATT and SNEGSKA (reference sequence). J was trimmed by 7 bases and V by 5 bases; bases with no gene match: 2. This CDR3 contains 10 residues. CDR3: CSAWGGEQYF. In DNA form, the CDR3 reads TGCAGTGCTTGGGGGGGTGAGCAGTACTTC.

This clone was seen once. The chain uses TRBV5-1 and TRBJ2-7; 9 bases match TRBD1. Germline V CDR1 and CDR2: SGHRS, YFSETQ. With V trimmed by 5 bases and J by 6 bases, 12 bases remained unmatched. The CDR3 runs to 15 residues. The CDR3 DNA sequence: TGCGCCAGCAGTCGGGCCGAGACAGGGGGGCTCGAGCAGTACTTC. Encoded protein: CASSRAETGGLEQYF.

V gene TRBV19 combines with J gene TRBJ2-2, with D hard to call. The CDR3 loop spans 14 amino acids. Trimming removed 7 bases from V and 6 bases from J, with 15 bases in between. From germline, CDR1 is LNHDA and CDR2 SQIVND (reference sequence). CDR3 in amino acids: CASIGTAEAGELFF. As DNA, the CDR3 is TGTGCCAGTATAGGCACAGCCGAGGCCGGGGAGCTGTTTTTT.

This clone showed up just once. V and J are TRBV7-6 and TRBJ2-7; TRBD1 agrees at 7 bases. V gave up 3 bases and J gave up 2 bases; unmatched junction bases: 13. This CDR3 is 17 amino acids long. CDR1 and CDR2 (germline): SGHVS, FNYEAQ. The CDR3 DNA sequence: TGTGCCAGCAGCTTCTCACCCCGGGACAGTTTTACCTACGAGCAGTACTTC. Residues: CASSFSPRDSFTYEQYF.

The rearrangement joins TRBV18 to TRBJ2-3, with a possible D match to TRBD1 (6 bases). The V and J ends lost 3 bases and 2 bases respectively, with 15 bases between them. The CDR3 covers 16 residues. The germline V gene has CDR1 KGHSH and CDR2 LQKENI. CDR3 protein: CASSPSGRGPTDTQYF. The CDR3 DNA reads TGTGCCAGCTCACCTTCGGGCAGGGGCCCCACAGATACGCAGTATTTT.

This clone was seen a single time. The rearrangement uses TRBV7-2 and TRBJ2-1, with TRBD1 identical over 7 bases. The germline V gene encodes CDR1 SGHTA and CDR2 FQGNSA. CDR3 length: 12 amino acids. J lost 6 bases, V lost 5 bases, and 1 base had no gene match. CDR3 sequence (DNA): TGTGCCAGCAGCAGACAGGGCAATGAGCAGTTCTTC. Translating gives CASSRQGNEQFF.

V usage is TRBV5-1 and J usage is TRBJ1-3; D is unclear. Germline CDR1 reads SGHRS; CDR2 reads YFSETQ. Trimming took 1 base from V and 1 from J, leaving 12 bases between them. The length of the CDR3 is 16 residues. DNA for the CDR3: TGCGCCAGCAGCTTGTCTGGGTGGGGTTCTGGAAACACCATATATTTT. Translation gives CASSLSGWGSGNTIYF.

The CDR3 protein is CASSDRGDQLGGNQPQHF. CDR3 nucleotides: TGTGCCAGCAGTGACCGAGGAGACCAGTTGGGGGGCAATCAGCCCCAGCATTTT. The rearrangement uses TRBV2 and TRBJ1-5, with D possibly matching TRBD1 (5 bases). Germline CDR1 is SNHLY and CDR2 is FYNNEI. Trimming took 3 bases from V and 2 from J, leaving 20 bases between them. The CDR3 contains 18 residues.

This chain uses TRBV5-1 with TRBJ1-2; 10 nucleotides match TRBD1. Germline lookup yields CDR1 SGHRS and CDR2 YFSETQ. The CDR3 consists of 15 residues. J lost 6 bases, V lost 2 bases, and 7 bases had no gene match. CDR3 region: CASSFTGTGADGYTF. In nucleotides, the CDR3 is TGCGCCAGCAGCTTTACCGGGACAGGGGCGGATGGCTACACCTTC.

The chain has TRBV10-2 and TRBJ2-2; D is ambiguous. The CDR3 runs to 14 residues. Between the trimmed V and J ends, which lost 7 bases and 1 base, there was a span of 10 bases. The germline CDR1 and CDR2 sequences are WSHSY and SAAADI. The CDR3 reads CASMWVLNTGELFF. CDR3 in DNA: TGCGCCAGCATGTGGGTCTTGAACACCGGGGAGCTGTTTTTT.

This CDR3 is CASSPAEGYQETQYF. The CDR3 DNA follows: TGTGCCAGCAGCCCGGCCGAAGGTTACCAAGAGACCCAGTACTTC. This chain connects TRBV7-6 to TRBJ2-5; D remains ambiguous. CDR1 is SGHVS, CDR2 FNYEAQ, per germline. V lost 5 bases and J 0 bases, leaving 13 bases between the germline ends. The length of the CDR3 is 15 residues. The full variable domain, with the rest looked up from reference TRBV7-6 and TRBJ2-5, is GAGVSQSPRYKVTKRGQDVALRCDPISGHVSLYWYRQALGQGPEFLTYFNYEAQQDKSGLPNDRFSAERPEGSISTLTIQRTEQRDSAMYRCASSPAEGYQETQYFGPGTRLLVL.

The genes are TRBV12-5 and TRBJ2-3; D uncertain. CDR3 size: 14 residues. V was cut by 5 bases and J by 4 bases, with 13 bases left in between. Germline CDR1 is LGHNT and CDR2 is FRNRAP. The CDR3: CASGRSPNADTQYF. The CDR3 bases are TGTGCTAGTGGTCGTTCCCCGAATGCAGATACGCAGTATTTT.

This sequence joins TRBV6-1 and TRBJ2-1; TRBD1 might be the D (6 bases). CDR3 size: 15 residues. V lost 6 bases, J lost 4 bases, and 16 bases lay in between. Germline-derived CDR1 and CDR2 are MNHNS and SASEGT. The CDR3 protein is CASSDTGINYNEQFF. In DNA form, the CDR3 reads TGTGCCAGCAGCGATACAGGGATAAATTACAATGAGCAGTTCTTC.

The rearrangement uses TRBV7-2 and TRBJ1-6; 12 positions match TRBD1. From germline, CDR1 is SGHTA and CDR2 FQGNSA. V was pared by 5 bases and J by 4 bases, with 9 bases of the junction left unmatched. This CDR3 spans 18 amino acids. In DNA, the CDR3 is TGTGCCAGCAGCCTGTCCGGGACAGGGGGCCTTTATAATTCACCCCTCCACTTT. Amino acid sequence: CASSLSGTGGLYNSPLHF.